The 20 T cell receptor beta chains given below trace back to one sample, sequenced in a study of post-analysis software for immune sequencing data. The antigens for these receptors are not known. General study results and limits: Comparison of patients with controls showed a handful of TRBV segments more frequent in patients, TRBV5-6, TRBV5-1 and TRBV20-1 among them.

Libraries were made from TCR beta cDNA, and they carried unique molecular identifiers. In TCRdb, the PCR reads were re-called with MiXCR into one record per CDR3 protein. The table has about 820,000 distinct CDR3 sequences, approximately 53% seen once. The specimen was blood. The receptors were gathered from a girl aged 5 to 17 with multiple sclerosis.

The J gene is TRBJ2-5, the V gene TRBV20-1; D gene ambiguous. There are 12 residues in the CDR3. V lost 3 bases and J lost 5, with 10 bases in between. Germline assignment: CDR1 DFQATT and CDR2 SNEGSKA (reference sequence). The CDR3 region has the DNA TGCAGTGCTAGTATCGTGAGGGAGACCCAGTACTTC. This gives the protein CSASIVRETQYF.

The V and J genes are TRBV7-9 and TRBJ1-2, with D unclear. The CDR3 is 12 amino acids. The V end was cut by 2 bases, the J end by 8 bases, with 9 bases between. Per germline, CDR1 SEHNR and CDR2 FQNEAQ (reference sequence). CDR3 region: CASSLPQGGYTF. In nucleotides, the CDR3 is TGTGCCAGCAGCTTACCACAAGGGGGCTACACCTTC. The entire variable domain, with the rest obtained from reference TRBV7-9 and TRBJ1-2, is as follows: DTGVSQNPRHKITKRGQNVTFRCDPISEHNRLYWYRQTLGQGPEFLTYFQNEAQLEKSRLLSDRFSAERPKGSFSTLEIQRTEQGDSAMYLCASSLPQGGYTFGSGTRLTVV.

V usage is TRBV5-1 and J usage is TRBJ2-3; TRBD2 aligns across 11 bases. Germline values: CDR1 SGHRS, CDR2 YFSETQ. The V and J ends lost 1 base and 2 bases, in that order; junction bases with no gene match: 12. The CDR3 totals 19 residues. The CDR3 protein is CASSLTSGSSRGNTDTQYF. The CDR3 DNA reads TGCGCCAGCAGCTTGACTAGCGGGAGTAGTCGAGGAAACACAGATACGCAGTATTTT. Full variable domain (rest looked up from reference TRBV5-1 and TRBJ2-3): KAGVTQTPRYLIKTRGQQVTLSCSPISGHRSVSWYQQTPGQGLQFLFEYFSETQRNKGNFPGRFSGRQFSNSRSEMNVSTLELGDSALYLCASSLTSGSSRGNTDTQYFGPGTRLTVL.

The chain recombines TRBV11-2 with TRBJ2-6, with no clear D. With 0 bases removed from V and 0 bases from J, the gap between germline ends came to 12 bases. CDR1 and CDR2 (germline): SGHAT, FQNNGV. The CDR3 length is 18 residues. The CDR3 here is CASSLDLFRISGANVLTF. The CDR3 DNA reads as TGTGCCAGCAGCTTAGATTTGTTCAGAATCTCTGGGGCCAACGTCCTGACTTTC.

The chain has TRBV12-3 or TRBV12-4 and TRBJ2-5; D not certain. Trimming pared 1 base from V and 5 bases from J, leaving 11 bases between. The CDR3 is made up of 14 amino acids. In DNA, the CDR3 is TGTGCCAGCAGTTTAGAAGCCTCTTGGGAGACCCAGTACTTC. It codes for CASSLEASWETQYF.

V usage is TRBV2 and J usage is TRBJ1-1; perhaps TRBD1 as D (5 bases). The V gene's germline CDR1 is SNHLY and CDR2 FYNNEI. With 7 bases removed from V and 7 bases from J, the gap between germline ends came to 13 bases. The CDR3 is 12 amino acids. The chain's CDR3 is CASKRTSGEAFF. In DNA form, the CDR3 reads TGTGCCAGCAAACGGACAAGTGGTGAAGCTTTCTTT.

This chain's CDR3 is CASSIKSFDTEAFF. CDR3 coding DNA: TGCGCCAGCAGCATCAAGTCTTTCGACACTGAAGCTTTCTTT. The chain employs TRBV5-1 and TRBJ1-1; the D is unclear. The CDR3 contains 14 residues. Trimming took 4 bases from V and 3 from J, leaving 13 bases between them. Germline V gene data show CDR1 as SGHRS and CDR2 as YFSETQ.

This chain uses TRBV12-3 or TRBV12-4 with TRBJ2-7; D unresolved. The CDR3 covers 14 residues. V lost 8 bases, J lost 6 bases, and 20 bases lay in between. CDR3 region: CASSSSMGFREQYF. In DNA form, the CDR3 reads TGTGCCAGCTCGTCTTCCATGGGGTTTCGCGAGCAGTACTTC.

This sequence joins TRBV5-6 and TRBJ2-7; D is perhaps TRBD1 (6 bases). The germline CDR1 and CDR2 sequences are SGHDT and YYEEEE. The length of the CDR3 is 14 residues. V was clipped by 4 bases and J by 2 bases, with 13 bases between them. The CDR3: CASSMDSYTYEQYF. Here the CDR3 DNA reads TGTGCCAGCAGCATGGACAGCTACACCTACGAGCAGTACTTC.

The sample holds a few counts of this clonotype. The chain joins TRBV20-1 to TRBJ2-4, with D perhaps matching TRBD2 (5 bases). The J call may be mistaken, given a closer DNA end match to TRBJ2-7. This CDR3 contains 15 residues. CDR1 and CDR2 (germline): DFQATT, SNEGSKA (reference sequence). The CDR3 loop reads CSARDIGLYSYEQYF. The DNA of the CDR3 is TGCAGTGCTAGAGATATTGGACTCTACAGTTACGAGCAGTACTTC.

This clonotype showed up just a few times. V is TRBV10-3 and J is TRBJ2-5; D gene unclear. This CDR3 is 14 amino acids long. Trimming cost V 0 bases and J 1 base, with 6 bases left between them. CDR1 is ENHRY and CDR2 is SYGVKD in the germline V gene. For the CDR3, the DNA is TGTGCCATCAGTGAGTCGTCGGCCCAAGAGACCCAGTACTTC. It encodes CAISESSAQETQYF.

The CDR3 here is CASSKRGGSDF. Here the CDR3 DNA reads TGTGCCAGCAGCAAGCGGGGGGGAAGTGACTTC. The genes are TRBV21-1 and TRBJ2-7; TRBD1 is the table's D call, not checked against the DNA. TRBV21-1 is marked as a pseudogene. The CDR3 has 11 residues.

This clonotype was counted only a few times. The chain combines TRBV7-3 with TRBJ2-1, with TRBD2 matching 8 bases. Germline CDR1 reads SGHTA; CDR2 reads FQGTGA. This CDR3 has 16 residues. Trimming removed 4 bases from V and 4 bases from J; junction bases left unmatched: 9. In DNA, the CDR3 is TGTGCCAGCAGCTCACACGGCGGGGGGTCATACAATGAGCAGTTCTTC. Translation: CASSSHGGGSYNEQFF.

CDR3 residues: CSAKEGLTDTQYF. As DNA, the CDR3 is TGCAGTGCTAAGGAGGGCCTCACAGATACGCAGTATTTT. The chain uses TRBV20-1 and TRBJ2-3; a possible D gene is TRBD2 (6 bases). CDR3 length: 13 amino acids. Germline loops: CDR1 DFQATT, CDR2 SNEGSKA (reference sequence). V was cut by 4 bases and J by 2 bases, with 10 bases left in between.

The rearrangement uses TRBV5-1 and TRBJ2-7; a possible D gene is TRBD1 (6 bases). Per the germline V gene, CDR1 is SGHRS and CDR2 is YFSETQ. V dropped 4 bases and J dropped 0 bases, with 11 bases sitting between them. The CDR3 is made up of 14 amino acids. CDR3 sequence (DNA): TGCGCCAGCAGCGACCTGGACAGCTCCTACGAGCAGTACTTC. Translating gives CASSDLDSSYEQYF.

This chain links TRBV20-1 with TRBJ2-4, with 7 bases lining up with TRBD1. The CDR3 is 16 amino acids. CDR1 is DFQATT and CDR2 is SNEGSKA in the germline V gene (reference sequence). V lost 0 bases to trimming and J lost 4 bases; unmatched junction nucleotides: 9. As DNA, the CDR3 is TGCAGTGCTAGAGATTTGGACGGGACAGAAAAAAACATTCAGTACTTC. Amino acids: CSARDLDGTEKNIQYF.

The chain is built from TRBV7-9 and TRBJ2-5; possibly TRBD2 for D (6 bases). The V end lost 7 bases, the J end lost 11 bases, and 20 bases lay between the germline ends. This CDR3 contains 13 residues. Germline CDR1 SEHNR, CDR2 FQNEAQ (reference sequence). Written as DNA, the CDR3 is TGTGCCAGCACCATTGGGACTCTTAATGAGCAGTACTTC. It specifies CASTIGTLNEQYF.

The CDR3 nucleotides read TGTGCCACCAGCACAGGGTCGGAGAGCAATCAGCCCCAGCATTTT. Protein product: CATSTGSESNQPQHF. This rearrangement joins TRBV15 to TRBJ1-5, with D perhaps matching TRBD1 (5 bases). The V gene lost 4 bases and the J gene lost 1 base, with 11 bases spanning the gap. The V gene's germline CDR1 is LNHNV and CDR2 YYDKDF (reference sequence). The CDR3 totals 15 residues.

This chain links TRBV6-5 with TRBJ1-2, with 8 nucleotides matching TRBD1. This CDR3 contains 18 residues. Per the germline V gene, CDR1 is MNHEY and CDR2 is SVGAGI. V was pared by 2 bases and J by 5 bases, with 16 bases of the junction left unmatched. CDR3 in amino acids: CASSYGLGGRGLFYGYTF. CDR3 bases: TGTGCCAGCAGTTACGGACTTGGGGGCAGGGGGCTGTTTTATGGCTACACCTTC.

The CDR3 coding sequence is TGCAGTGCTTTGGACAGGGACCAGCCCCAGCATTTT. Its translation is CSALDRDQPQHF. The chain employs TRBV20-1 and TRBJ1-5; 8 bases fit TRBD1. This CDR3 is built from 12 residues. J gave up 7 bases and V 5 bases, and 4 bases lay outside the gene matches. Germline V gene sequence: CDR1 DFQATT, CDR2 SNEGSKA (reference sequence).